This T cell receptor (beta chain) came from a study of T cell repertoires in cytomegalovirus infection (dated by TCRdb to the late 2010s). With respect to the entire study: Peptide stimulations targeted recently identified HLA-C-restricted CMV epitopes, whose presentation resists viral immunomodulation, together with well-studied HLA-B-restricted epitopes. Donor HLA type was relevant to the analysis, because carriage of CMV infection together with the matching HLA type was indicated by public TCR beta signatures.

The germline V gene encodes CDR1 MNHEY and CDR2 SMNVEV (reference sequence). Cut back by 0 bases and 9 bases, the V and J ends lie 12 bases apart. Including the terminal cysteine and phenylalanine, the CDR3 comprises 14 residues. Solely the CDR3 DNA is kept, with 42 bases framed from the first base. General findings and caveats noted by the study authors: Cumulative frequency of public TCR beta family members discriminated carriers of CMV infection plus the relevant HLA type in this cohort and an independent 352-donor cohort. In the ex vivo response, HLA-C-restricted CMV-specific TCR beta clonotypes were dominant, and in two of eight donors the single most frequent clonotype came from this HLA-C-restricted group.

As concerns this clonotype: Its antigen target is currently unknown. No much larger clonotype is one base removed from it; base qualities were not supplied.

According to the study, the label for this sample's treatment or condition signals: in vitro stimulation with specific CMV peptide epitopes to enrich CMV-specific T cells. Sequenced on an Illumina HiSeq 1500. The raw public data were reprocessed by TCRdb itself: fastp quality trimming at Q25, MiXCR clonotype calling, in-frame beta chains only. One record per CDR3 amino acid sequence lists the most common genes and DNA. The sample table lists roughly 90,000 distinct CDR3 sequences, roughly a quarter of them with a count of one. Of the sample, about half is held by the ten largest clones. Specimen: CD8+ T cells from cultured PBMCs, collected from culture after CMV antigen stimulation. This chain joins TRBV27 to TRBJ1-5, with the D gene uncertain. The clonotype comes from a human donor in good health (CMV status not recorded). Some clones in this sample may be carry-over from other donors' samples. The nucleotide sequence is TGTGCCAGCAGTTTATCCCCCCGACTCCGGCCCCAGCATTTT. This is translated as CASSLSPRLRPQHF.